The 26 T cell receptor beta chains presented below share a single source sample, sequenced in a study of blood T cell repertoires in COVID-19. Assay used: immunoSEQ multiplex PCR; TCRdb lists only in-frame clones, some missing. The sample lists about 42,000 clones; around four fifths were seen once. The sample consisted of peripheral blood. These receptors all stem from a middle-aged man with active COVID-19.

The chain is built from TRBV5-1 and TRBJ1-5, with D tentatively TRBD1 (5 bases). Germline lookup yields CDR1 SGHRS and CDR2 YFSETQ. The CDR3 contains 14 residues. The ends were cut back, 2 bases at V and 6 bases at J, with 12 bases in the middle. The CDR3 DNA is TGCGCCAGCAGCTTAAGCGGGGGGAGTCAGCCCCAGCATTTT. It encodes CASSLSGGSQPQHF.

V is TRBV7-8 and J is TRBJ1-2, with 8 bases matching TRBD1. Germline lookup yields CDR1 SGHVS and CDR2 FQNEAQ. The CDR3 covers 16 residues. The V segment lost 1 base and the J segment 6 bases; nucleotides outside the gene matches: 10. Here the CDR3 reads CASSLGATGALHGYTF. CDR3 nucleotide sequence: TGTGCCAGCAGCTTAGGGGCGACAGGGGCTTTGCATGGCTACACCTTC.

With respect to this clone: One end of the junction does not line up with germline, which may come from a read error. V gene TRBV7-7 combines with J gene TRBJ2-2, with D tentatively TRBD2 (7 bases). From germline, CDR1 is SSHAT and CDR2 FNYEAQ (reference sequence). The CDR3 has 17 residues. CDR3 coding DNA: TGTGCTAGCAGTTTAGGACTTGGGGGGGCGACGACCGGGGAGCTGTTTTTT. This encodes CASSLGLGGATTGELFF.

V gene TRBV5-5 combines with J gene TRBJ1-3; 9 bases match TRBD1. There are 17 residues in the CDR3. Looked up from germline, CDR1 is SGHKS and CDR2 is YYEKEE (reference sequence). V dropped 4 bases and J dropped 0; count of bases not matched to a gene: 8. This CDR3 is CASSAPGTGRSGNTIYF. CDR3 coding DNA: TGTGCCAGCAGCGCCCCCGGGACAGGGCGCTCTGGAAACACCATATATTTT.

This clone was seen only once. This sequence joins TRBV5-1 and TRBJ2-5; 13 bases are shared with TRBD2. J gave up 4 bases and V 0 bases, and 3 bases lay outside the gene matches. The CDR3 sequence is 16 residues long. Germline CDR1 SGHRS, CDR2 YFSETQ. The CDR3 bases are TGCGCCAGCAGCTTGGGGGGACTAGCGGGGAGAGAGACCCAGTACTTC. This gives the protein CASSLGGLAGRETQYF.

This clone was detected only once. The chain combines TRBV24-1 with TRBJ1-5, with D possibly matching TRBD1 (5 bases). The germline CDR1 and CDR2 sequences are KGHDR and SFDVKD. This CDR3 has 13 residues. Deletions cut 6 bases from V and 9 bases from J, with 14 bases between. This chain's CDR3 is CATSNQGSGPQHF. The CDR3 DNA is TGTGCCACCAGTAATCAGGGTTCTGGGCCCCAGCATTTT.

The chain joins TRBV2 to TRBJ2-1, with D possibly TRBD2 on 6 matching bases. Between the trimmed V and J ends, which lost 3 bases and 7 bases, there was a span of 16 bases. The length of the CDR3 is 15 residues. CDR1 and CDR2 (germline): SNHLY, FYNNEI. DNA for the CDR3: TGTGCCAGCAGTGAGATTCCTTACCTAGCGAATGAGCAGTTCTTC. Its protein is CASSEIPYLANEQFF.

The chain is built from TRBV7-2 and TRBJ2-1, with 7 bases that match TRBD2. The CDR3 is 17 residues long. V was pared by 2 bases and J by 5 bases, with 12 bases of the junction left unmatched. The germline V gene has CDR1 SGHTA and CDR2 FQGNSA. The CDR3 loop is CASSLLRSAGANNEQFF. DNA of the CDR3: TGTGCCAGCAGCTTATTACGTTCGGCGGGAGCTAACAATGAGCAGTTCTTC.

The chain carries TRBV6-2 or TRBV6-3 and TRBJ2-7; 8 bases are a match to TRBD2. CDR1 and CDR2 (germline): MNHEY, SVGEGT. V lost 5 bases, J lost 1 base, and 13 bases stayed unmatched. The CDR3 sequence is 17 residues long. As DNA, the CDR3 is TGTGCCAGCAGTAGACTACAGCGGGAGAGTGTATCCTACGAGCAGTACTTC. Translated, it gives CASSRLQRESVSYEQYF.

J is TRBJ2-7 and V is TRBV6-5; possible D gene TRBD2, 5 bases. CDR3 length: 12 amino acids. The germline V gene encodes CDR1 MNHEY and CDR2 SVGAGI. V shed 5 bases and J shed 4 bases, with 9 bases lying between them. This CDR3 is CASSPGRYEQYF. The CDR3 DNA is TGTGCCAGCAGTCCGGGAAGGTACGAGCAGTACTTC.

In DNA form, the CDR3 reads TGTGCCAGCAGCACAAAGGATACGCAGTATTTT. It specifies CASSTKDTQYF. The rearrangement uses TRBV28 and TRBJ2-3; D not certain. The CDR3 runs 11 residues. Germline CDR1 MDHEN, CDR2 SYDVKM. V gave up 6 bases and J gave up 6 bases, with 7 bases separating them.

Points on this clone: In the same sample, other DNA sequences code for this CDR3. This sequence joins TRBV7-3 and TRBJ2-1; 9 bases align to TRBD2. Germline V lookup: CDR1 SGHTA, CDR2 FQGTGA. CDR3 size: 14 residues. V was pared by 5 bases and J by 4 bases, with 3 bases of the junction left unmatched. The CDR3: CASSPGLAYNEQFF. CDR3 DNA: TGTGCCAGCAGCCCAGGACTAGCGTACAATGAGCAGTTCTTC.

This clone was detected once. The rearrangement uses TRBV5-6 and TRBJ2-1, with TRBD2 identical over 8 bases. The germline V gene has CDR1 SGHDT and CDR2 YYEEEE. CDR3 length: 13 amino acids. The junction had 4 bases not matched to a gene; V was cut back by 4 bases and J by 7 bases. The CDR3 coding sequence is TGTGCCAGCAGCATGGGACTAGGTAATGAGCAGTTCTTC. It codes for CASSMGLGNEQFF.

This clone was seen just once. This chain uses TRBV20-1 with TRBJ1-5; D ambiguous. CDR3 length: 14 amino acids. Germline V gene lookup returns CDR1 DFQATT and CDR2 SNEGSKA (reference sequence). The germline V and J ends were trimmed by 3 bases and 6 bases, with 15 bases remaining between them. The CDR3, as DNA: TGCAGTGCTAGTATTGAGCCTCGAGGTCAGCCCCAGCATTTT. Translated, it gives CSASIEPRGQPQHF.

This clone was detected once. V gene TRBV27 combines with J gene TRBJ1-1; D may be TRBD1 (6 bases). Germline V gives CDR1 MNHEY, CDR2 SMNVEV (reference sequence). V was cut by 6 bases and J by 0 bases, with 11 bases left in between. This CDR3 region has 14 residues. This CDR3 reads CASSKDSLNTEAFF. The CDR3 DNA sequence: TGTGCCAGCAGCAAGGACAGCTTGAACACTGAAGCTTTCTTT.

V gene TRBV5-4 combines with J gene TRBJ2-2, with TRBD2 identical over 7 bases. After removal of 0 bases from V and 5 bases from J, the junction contained 4 bases not matched to a gene. The germline V gene has CDR1 SGHNT and CDR2 YYREEE (reference sequence). CDR3 size: 15 residues. CDR3 bases: TGTGCCAGCAGCTTGGGGCGGGGGTCAACCGGGGAGCTGTTTTTT. Protein sequence: CASSLGRGSTGELFF.

This clone was observed a few times. This chain joins TRBV6-5 and TRBJ1-5; perhaps TRBD1 as D (5 bases). The CDR3 covers 14 residues. V lost 6 bases and J lost 4, with 13 bases in between. Per the germline V gene, CDR1 is MNHEY and CDR2 is SVGAGI. CDR3 nucleotides: TGTGCCAGCAGATCCTCAGGGACTAATCAGCCCCAGCATTTT. The encoded protein is CASRSSGTNQPQHF.

The chain recombines TRBV24-1 with TRBJ2-3, with D hard to call. V was trimmed by 2 bases and J by 0 bases, leaving 8 bases between them. Germline CDR1 is KGHDR and CDR2 is SFDVKD. The CDR3 runs to 15 residues. CDR3: CATSDSISSTDTQYF. In nucleotides, the CDR3 is TGTGCCACCAGTGATTCTATTTCTAGCACAGATACGCAGTATTTT.

This chain connects TRBV5-8 to TRBJ1-4, with 9 bases identical to TRBD1. The CDR3 is 18 residues long. J lost 7 bases, V lost 5 bases, and 18 bases had no gene match. The germline V gene has CDR1 SGHTS and CDR2 YDEGEE. The CDR3: CASRSTGTGYMSREKLFF. The DNA of the CDR3 is TGTGCCAGCAGATCGACCGGGACAGGGTACATGTCGCGTGAAAAACTGTTTTTT.

V usage is TRBV24-1 and J usage is TRBJ2-1, with a weak D call TRBD2 (5 bases). CDR3 length equals 12 residues. Trimming removed 5 bases from V and 5 bases from J, with 6 bases in between. Per the germline V gene, CDR1 is KGHDR and CDR2 is SFDVKD. CDR3: CATSGGNNEQFF. The CDR3 DNA reads TGTGCCACCAGTGGAGGGAACAATGAGCAGTTCTTC.

The chain couples TRBV15 to TRBJ1-4, with TRBD1 matching 9 bases. V lost 3 bases, J lost 7 bases, and 6 bases stayed unmatched. Looked up from germline, CDR1 is LNHNV and CDR2 is YYDKDF (reference sequence). The CDR3 contains 15 residues. The CDR3 DNA follows: TGTGCCACCAGCAGTAACAGGGGGCCGGGTGAAAAACTGTTTTTT. It encodes CATSSNRGPGEKLFF.

About this clone itself: The junction departs from the called germline gene at one end, perhaps through a read error. The rearrangement links TRBV7-9 to TRBJ2-1, with D maybe TRBD1 (5 bases). The CDR3 length is 14 residues. Looked up from germline, CDR1 is SEHNR and CDR2 is FQNEAQ (reference sequence). CDR3 protein: CASRLVGAYNEQFF. The DNA of the CDR3 is TGTGCCAGCAGGTTAGTAGGGGCCTACAATGAGCAGTTCTTC. Filled out from reference TRBV7-9 and TRBJ2-1, the complete variable domain reads DTGVSQNPRHKITKRGQNVTFRCDPISEHNRLYWYRQTLGQGPEFLTYFQNEAQLEKSRLLSDRFSAERPKGSFSTLEIQRTEQGDSAMYLCASRLVGAYNEQFFGPGTRLTVL.

The chain couples TRBV18 to TRBJ1-1, with 10 bases that match TRBD1. The CDR3 has 13 amino acids. V lost 6 bases to trimming and J lost 7 bases; unmatched junction nucleotides: 5. Germline V CDR1 and CDR2: KGHSH, LQKENI. In nucleotides, the CDR3 is TGTGCCAGCTCGCCGGGACAGGGGAATGAAGCTTTCTTT. Amino acid sequence: CASSPGQGNEAFF.

The chain joins TRBV5-8 to TRBJ2-3, with TRBD2 identical over 11 bases. This CDR3 has 16 residues. The V and J ends lost 4 bases and 1 base, in that order; junction bases with no gene match: 5. Germline CDR1 reads SGHTS; CDR2 reads YDEGEE. In DNA form, the CDR3 reads TGTGCCAGCAGCCTCGGACTAGCGGGCGGCACAGATACGCAGTATTTT. Its translation is CASSLGLAGGTDTQYF.

V and J are TRBV5-6 and TRBJ1-2; TRBD1 matches at 8 bases. From germline, CDR1 is SGHDT and CDR2 YYEEEE. The CDR3 covers 15 residues. Trimming at V came to 4 bases and at J to 4 bases, leaving 9 bases not matched to a gene. CDR3 region: CASSLYGQGVYGYTF. The CDR3 DNA reads as TGTGCCAGCAGCCTGTACGGACAGGGAGTCTATGGCTACACCTTC.

V is TRBV6-2 or TRBV6-3 and J is TRBJ1-1; D not resolved. The CDR3 covers 14 residues. The V end lost 6 bases, the J end lost 4 bases, and 15 bases lay between the germline ends. In germline, CDR1 is MNHEY, CDR2 SVGEGT. This chain's CDR3 is CASSPGWVSTEAFF. The CDR3 region has the DNA TGTGCCAGCAGCCCCGGGTGGGTAAGCACTGAAGCTTTCTTT.